These T cell receptor beta chains were read from a single sample in a study of human T cells and chemical hapten exposure. TCRdb analysed the RACE reads with MiXCR anew, one entry per CDR3 protein. This sample yields about 80,000 distinct CDR3 sequences, of which 14% are seen a single time; roughly 4.5% belongs to the top ten. The source material was whole blood, sampled in connection with sensitization to the hapten diphenylcyclopropenone (DPC). Every receptor here comes from a woman between 50 and 59 years old with alopecia areata. Some clones in this sample may be carry-over from other donors' samples. The CDR3 runs from the conserved cysteine through the conserved F or W. The order of the fields is D gene, CDR3 length, J gene, V gene, clone size, CDR3 protein, CDR3 DNA. The D gene is left open where the match is weak. Expanded clones are given a class, and other clones once, few, many or no size at all.

>-|11|TRBJ2-7|TRBV1|-
CTSSAGPEQYF
TGCACCAGCAGCGCAGGCCCCGAGCAGTACTTC
>-|14|TRBJ1-1|TRBV5-1|few
CASSLVATNTEAFF
TGCGCCAGCAGCTTGGTAGCTACGAACACTGAAGCTTTCTTT
>-|18|TRBJ2-7|TRBV5-1|-
CASSQGPQGFSLTYEQYF
TGCGCCAGCAGCCAGGGCCCGCAGGGGTTCTCTCTGACCTACGAGCAGTACTTC
>-|14|TRBJ2-7|TRBV5-5|-
CASSFSRNSYEQYF
TGTGCCAGCAGCTTTAGTCGTAACTCCTACGAGCAGTACTTC
>-|17|TRBJ2-7|TRBV11-2|many
CASSLEYAQLAVYEQYF
TGTGCCAGCAGCTTAGAGTACGCCCAGCTTGCTGTATACGAGCAGTACTTC
>TRBD2|18|TRBJ2-2|TRBV3-1|few
CASSQEPTGTRYTGELFF
TGTGCCAGCAGCCAAGAACCGACCGGGACTAGATACACCGGGGAGCTGTTTTTT
>-|15|TRBJ1-6|TRBV20-1|many
CSASSDSSYNSPLHF
TGCAGTGCTAGCTCCGATAGCTCCTATAATTCACCCCTCCACTTT
>-|16|TRBJ2-3|TRBV7-2|-
CASSSSPRQTGDTQYF
TGTGCCAGCAGCTCAAGCCCCAGGCAGACTGGAGATACGCAGTATTTT
>-|13|TRBJ1-6|TRBV28|-
CASCFGGNSPLHF
TGTGCCAGCTGTTTTGGTGGAAATTCACCCCTCCACTTT
>-|15|TRBJ1-5|TRBV6-2/TRBV6-3|many
CASARVGLSNQPQHF
TGTGCCAGCGCTCGCGTGGGTTTGAGCAATCAGCCCCAGCATTTT
>TRBD1|15|TRBJ2-3|TRBV7-2|-
CASSSRTGGIDTQYF
TGTGCCAGCAGCTCCCGGACAGGGGGCATTGATACGCAGTATTTT
>TRBD1|15|TRBJ2-1|TRBV18|few
CASSPDRGLYNEQFF
TGTGCCAGCTCACCGGACAGGGGGCTATACAATGAGCAGTTCTTC
>-|14|TRBJ1-1|TRBV6-4|-
CASSDSSQNTEAFF
TGTGCCAGCAGTGACTCCTCCCAGAACACTGAAGCTTTCTTT
>TRBD2|15|TRBJ2-7|TRBV10-2|-
CASKKGTSGSPAGYF
TGCGCCAGCAAAAAAGGGACTAGCGGGAGCCCTGCAGGGTACTTC
>TRBD1|15|TRBJ2-2|TRBV7-2|-
CASSLASGGTGELFF
TGTGCCAGCAGCTTAGCTTCAGGGGGCACCGGGGAGCTGTTTTTT
>-|14|TRBJ1-6|TRBV11-2|-
CASSFIARNSPLHF
TGTGCCAGCAGCTTTATTGCGAGAAATTCACCCCTCCACTTT
>TRBD2|17|TRBJ2-5|TRBV2|few
CASSARATGGRQETQYF
TGTGCCAGCAGTGCCAGGGCCACGGGGGGGCGCCAAGAGACCCAGTACTTC
>TRBD2|14|TRBJ2-3|TRBV7-2|many
CASKDIAGGLTQYF
TGTGCCAGCAAGGATATAGCGGGAGGACTGACGCAGTATTTT
>TRBD2|16|TRBJ2-2|TRBV7-2|few
CASRHGLAGNTGELFF
TGTGCCAGCAGACACGGACTAGCGGGAAACACCGGGGAGCTGTTTTTT
>-|14|TRBJ1-1|TRBV4-1|many
CASGGGLLNTEAFF
TGCGCCAGCGGAGGGGGACTGTTGAACACTGAAGCTTTCTTT
>-|12|TRBJ1-1|TRBV28|-
CAARGRNTEAFF
TGTGCCGCCCGTGGCCGAAACACTGAAGCTTTCTTT
>-|13|TRBJ1-2|TRBV21-1|few
CASSKRRPYGYTF
TGTGCCAGCAGCAAGAGACGGCCGTATGGCTACACCTTC
>-|11|TRBJ2-1|TRBV29-1|few
CSVRKYNEQFF
TGCAGCGTTCGGAAGTACAATGAGCAGTTCTTC
>TRBD2|14|TRBJ2-5|TRBV9|-
CASSAPLAAEIQYF
TGTGCCAGCAGCGCCCCACTAGCGGCAGAGATCCAGTACTTC
>TRBD2|15|TRBJ2-7|TRBV11-1|-
CASSLGLAGVEEQYF
TGTGCCAGCAGCTTAGGACTAGCGGGAGTAGAAGAGCAGTACTTC
>-|17|TRBJ2-5|TRBV3-1|-
CASSPFPGQGPQETQYF
TGTGCCAGCAGCCCTTTTCCCGGGCAGGGACCCCAAGAGACCCAGTACTTC
>-|14|TRBJ1-1|TRBV19|-
CASRIKGGLTEAFF
TGTGCCAGTCGGATAAAGGGAGGGCTGACTGAAGCTTTCTTT
>-|15|TRBJ2-7|TRBV12-3/TRBV12-4|few
CASRSNWGSGYEQYF
TGTGCCAGCAGATCCAACTGGGGGAGCGGTTACGAGCAGTACTTC
>-|17|TRBJ2-1|TRBV7-2|few
CASSLAGKRGTYNEQFF
TGTGCCAGCAGCTTAGCGGGGAAAAGGGGGACCTACAATGAGCAGTTCTTC
>TRBD2|14|TRBJ2-2|TRBV19|few
CASTAGGRTGELFF
TGTGCCAGTACCGCGGGAGGCCGGACCGGGGAGCTGTTTTTT
>-|15|TRBJ1-1|TRBV14|few
CASSQDLRVAGEAFF
TGTGCCAGCAGCCAAGATCTCAGGGTTGCGGGTGAAGCTTTCTTT
>TRBD2|13|TRBJ2-7|TRBV2|-
CASSQGLAGEQYF
TGTGCCAGCTCCCAGGGACTAGCGGGGGAGCAGTACTTC
>-|13|TRBJ2-7|TRBV7-2|-
CASRMTGGYEQYF
TGTGCCAGCAGAATGACGGGCGGCTACGAGCAGTACTTC
>-|16|TRBJ2-5|TRBV6-1|-
CASSEAQGQSSETQYF
TGTGCCAGCAGTGAAGCTCAAGGACAGTCGTCGGAGACCCAGTACTTC
>-|15|TRBJ2-1|TRBV3-1|-
CASSGAGTNYNEQFF
TGTGCCAGCAGCGGTGCCGGGACAAACTACAATGAGCAGTTCTTC
>-|12|TRBJ1-1|TRBV29-1|-
CSGVRPNTEAFF
TGCAGCGGAGTCCGGCCCAACACTGAAGCTTTCTTT
>-|14|TRBJ1-5|TRBV6-2/TRBV6-3|-
CASSNRDSNQPQHF
TGTGCCAGCAGTAACCGGGACAGCAATCAGCCCCAGCATTTT
>TRBD1|18|TRBJ2-7|TRBV28|few
CASSPTGTGSLRSYEQYF
TGTGCCAGCAGTCCAACCGGGACAGGGTCCTTGCGCTCCTACGAGCAGTACTTC
>-|13|TRBJ2-3|TRBV6-2/TRBV6-3|-
CASSSISTDTQYF
TGTGCCAGCAGTTCAATCAGCACAGATACGCAGTATTTT
>-|15|TRBJ1-5|TRBV7-2|few
CASSQSGQLAQPQHF
TGTGCCAGCAGCCAGAGCGGACAGCTTGCCCAGCCCCAGCATTTT